The 13 T cell receptor beta chains below were found in one sample sequenced in a study of chemoradiotherapy in HPV16-positive cancers. TCRdb's table, derived via immunoSEQ multiplex PCR, lists solely in-frame clones and lacks some. The table lists several thousand clones, 79% of them singletons. Source: tumor tissue, taken from a patient who underwent chemoradiotherapy. These receptors originate from a human donor with HPV-associated anogenital cancer.

The rearrangement links TRBV29-1 to TRBJ2-4; D is ambiguous. Between the trimmed V and J ends, which lost 5 bases and 3 bases, there was a span of 11 bases. This CDR3 region has 13 residues. Germline values: CDR1 SQVTM, CDR2 ANQGSEA. CDR3 sequence: CSVLPQNKNIQYF. The CDR3 DNA reads TGCAGCGTTCTCCCACAGAACAAAAACATTCAGTACTTC.

The chain is built from TRBV18 and TRBJ2-3, with D uncertain. Trimming removed 3 bases at V and 5 bases at J, with 9 bases between. The CDR3 is 13 amino acids. The germline V gene encodes CDR1 KGHSH and CDR2 LQKENI. CDR3 amino acids: CASSPDGEDTQYF. In nucleotides, the CDR3 is TGTGCCAGCTCACCCGACGGCGAAGATACGCAGTATTTT.

The chain carries TRBV15 and TRBJ2-2; possible D gene TRBD2, 6 bases. Germline V gene sequence: CDR1 LNHNV, CDR2 YYDKDF (reference sequence). The length of the CDR3 is 17 residues. Trimming shortened V by 3 bases and J by 3 bases, and 17 bases separated the two germline ends. The CDR3 spells CATSRVGGVGYTGELFF. The CDR3 nucleotides read TGTGCCACCAGCAGGGTGGGGGGAGTAGGATACACCGGGGAGCTGTTTTTT.

This sequence joins TRBV13 and TRBJ2-7; unclear D gene. Trimming took 2 bases from V and 6 from J, leaving 14 bases between them. The CDR3 is 14 amino acids. Germline CDR1 PRHDT, CDR2 FYEKMQ (reference sequence). Written as DNA, the CDR3 is TGTGCCAGCAGCTTACCGGCGACTCCGGGCGAGCAGTACTTC. Its protein product is CASSLPATPGEQYF.

This rearrangement joins TRBV6-1 to TRBJ1-1, with a weak D call TRBD1 (6 bases). Between the trimmed V and J ends, which lost 6 bases and 6 bases, there was a span of 20 bases. There are 15 residues in the CDR3. Germline V CDR1 and CDR2: MNHNS, SASEGT. This chain's CDR3 is CASSVQGGAQAEAFF. Here the CDR3 DNA reads TGTGCCAGCAGCGTACAGGGTGGGGCGCAGGCTGAAGCTTTCTTT.

J is TRBJ1-1 and V is TRBV18, with a weak D call TRBD1 (6 bases). The germline CDR1 and CDR2 sequences are KGHSH and LQKENI. V gave up 2 bases and J gave up 3 bases, with 16 bases separating them. The CDR3 runs to 16 residues. Written as DNA, the CDR3 is TGTGCCAGCTCACCAGACGACCAGGGGAGAGACACTGAAGCTTTCTTT. Translation: CASSPDDQGRDTEAFF.

This chain links TRBV4-3 with TRBJ1-2; TRBD1 agrees at 8 bases. J lost 1 base, V lost 0 bases, and 10 bases had no gene match. The V gene's germline CDR1 is LGHNA and CDR2 YSLEER. This CDR3 has 18 residues. In nucleotides, the CDR3 is TGCGCCAGCAGCCAAGAATTGGGCCGGACAGGGATTAACTATGGCTACACCTTC. The encoded protein is CASSQELGRTGINYGYTF.

This chain joins TRBV5-1 and TRBJ1-3; 7 bases map to TRBD1. The CDR3 extends over 17 amino acids. Germline CDR1 reads SGHRS; CDR2 reads YFSETQ. Trimming cost V 4 bases and J 0 bases; bases outside gene matches: 10. CDR3 region: CASSLGPRQGSGNTIYF. CDR3 DNA: TGCGCCAGCAGCCTTGGCCCTCGACAGGGCTCTGGAAACACCATATATTTT.

The CDR3 nucleotides are TGCGCCAGCAGCTTGGGGGGGGTGGTCAACACTGAAGCTTTCTTT. Amino acid sequence: CASSLGGVVNTEAFF. The chain has TRBV5-1 and TRBJ1-1; tentative D call: TRBD1 (5 bases). Trimming removed 0 bases at V and 2 bases at J, with 11 bases between. The CDR3 loop spans 15 amino acids. Germline CDR1 reads SGHRS; CDR2 reads YFSETQ.

In its sample, this clone was seen once. The chain couples TRBV28 to TRBJ1-5, with a weak D call TRBD1 (5 bases). This CDR3 contains 13 residues. Looked up from germline, CDR1 is MDHEN and CDR2 is SYDVKM. V was pared by 10 bases and J by 3 bases, with 13 bases between. The CDR3 region is CATTGTFNQPQHF. Here the CDR3 DNA reads TGTGCCACCACCGGGACCTTCAATCAGCCCCAGCATTTT.

This clone has a single count. The chain uses TRBV9 and TRBJ2-3, with 10 bases lining up with TRBD2. CDR1 is SGDLS, CDR2 YYNGEE, per germline. The CDR3 sequence is 16 residues long. J lost 2 bases, V lost 3 bases, and 6 bases had no gene match. CDR3 in DNA: TGTGCCAGCAGCGCTACAGCGGGAGGGTTCACAGATACGCAGTATTTT. Its protein product is CASSATAGGFTDTQYF.

The rearrangement uses TRBV5-4 and TRBJ2-7; the match to TRBD2 covers 14 bases. This CDR3 has 17 amino acids. V trimming: 5 bases; J trimming: 4 bases; junction bases outside the gene matches: 11. CDR1 is SGHNT and CDR2 is YYREEE in the germline V gene (reference sequence). The CDR3, as DNA: TGTGCCAGCAGTTTGCCTCGTCGGACTAGCGGGAGGTACGAGCAGTACTTC. This sequence encodes CASSLPRRTSGRYEQYF. The whole variable domain, remainder taken from reference TRBV5-4 and TRBJ2-7, is ETGVTQSPTHLIKTRGQQVTLRCSSQSGHNTVSWYQQALGQGPQFIFQYYREEENGRGNFPPRFSGLQFPNYSSELNVNALELDDSALYLCASSLPRRTSGRYEQYFGPGTRLTVT.

This clone has only one observation. The rearrangement links TRBV11-2 to TRBJ1-4; D ambiguous. The V gene's germline CDR1 is SGHAT and CDR2 FQNNGV. This CDR3 contains 14 residues. The V gene lost 3 bases and the J gene lost 0 bases, with 5 bases spanning the gap. In DNA, the CDR3 is TGTGCCAGCAGCTTTCAAGCAACTAATGAAAAACTGTTTTTT. It codes for CASSFQATNEKLFF.